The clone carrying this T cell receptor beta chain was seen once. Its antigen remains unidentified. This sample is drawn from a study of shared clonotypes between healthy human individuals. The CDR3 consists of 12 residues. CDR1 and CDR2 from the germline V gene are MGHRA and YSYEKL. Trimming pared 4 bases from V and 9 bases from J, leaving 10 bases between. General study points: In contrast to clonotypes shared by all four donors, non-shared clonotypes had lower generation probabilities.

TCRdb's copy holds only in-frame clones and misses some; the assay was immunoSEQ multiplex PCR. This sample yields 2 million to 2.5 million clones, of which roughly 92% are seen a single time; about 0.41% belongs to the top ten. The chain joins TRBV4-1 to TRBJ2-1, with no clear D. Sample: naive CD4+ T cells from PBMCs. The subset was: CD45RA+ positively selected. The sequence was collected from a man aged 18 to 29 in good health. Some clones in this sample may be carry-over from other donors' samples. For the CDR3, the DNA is TGCGCCAGCAGCCTTCTGGGCGGTGAGCAGTTCTTC. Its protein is CASSLLGGEQFF.